Each of the 7 T cell receptor beta chains below was sequenced from the same sample in a study of blood T cells in healthy people across ages. A second 7 to 11 cycle PCR used barcoded and J-beta primers. One entry per CDR3 protein, called by TCRdb with MiXCR from the 5' RACE reads. The table includes 650,000 or so distinct CDR3 sequences, over 40% detected once. The material sequenced was blood. Receptor source: a woman at least 80 years old in good health.

There are a few counts of this clonotype. The genes are TRBV27 and TRBJ2-1, with 9 positions matching TRBD2. Germline V gene data show CDR1 as MNHEY and CDR2 as SMNVEV (reference sequence). The CDR3 is 17 amino acids. The V gene end was trimmed by 8 bases and the J gene end by 5 bases; junction bases not matched to a gene: 16. The CDR3: CASSNWAGGGGDNEQFF. The CDR3 DNA is TGTGCCAGCTCGAATTGGGCGGGAGGGGGAGGAGACAATGAGCAGTTCTTC.

This rearrangement joins TRBV4-3 to TRBJ2-7; TRBD1 matches at 9 bases. Unmatched junction bases numbered 4, after V lost 2 bases and J lost 2 bases. This CDR3 has 15 residues. The germline CDR1 and CDR2 sequences are LGHNA and YSLEER. This CDR3 is CASSQRQGGPYEQYF. CDR3 coding DNA: TGCGCCAGCAGCCAAAGACAGGGGGGCCCCTACGAGCAGTACTTC.

On this clonotype itself: This may be a read error, as it is one base from a much larger clone. V usage is TRBV6-4 and J usage is TRBJ1-2; 7 positions match TRBD1. V lost 5 bases to trimming and J lost 5 bases; unmatched junction nucleotides: 5. CDR3 size: 13 residues. CDR1 is MRHNA, CDR2 SNTAGT, per germline. CDR3 sequence: CASSSTGKYGYTF. CDR3 sequence (DNA): TGTGCCAGCAGTTCGACAGGGAAGTATGGCTACACCTTC.

Concerning this clonotype itself: A much larger clone lies a single base off, so this may be a read error. The rearrangement links TRBV5-1 to TRBJ1-1; D is unclear. The CDR3 is 13 residues long. Germline CDR1 and CDR2: SGHRS and YFSETQ. Trimming removed 4 bases at V and 5 bases at J, with 12 bases between. CDR3 DNA: TGCGCCAGCAGCCCTACGGGGTGTACTGAAGCTTTCTTT. Amino acids: CASSPTGCTEAFF. The variable domain in full, completed from reference TRBV5-1 and TRBJ1-1, reads KAGVTQTPRYLIKTRGQQVTLSCSPISGHRSVSWYQQTPGQGLQFLFEYFSETQRNKGNFPGRFSGRQFSNSRSEMNVSTLELGDSALYLCASSPTGCTEAFFGQGTRLTVV.

The gene calls are TRBV5-1 and TRBJ2-5; perhaps TRBD1 as D (6 bases). The CDR3 loop spans 14 amino acids. The germline V and J ends were trimmed by 4 bases and 1 base, with 11 bases remaining between them. Germline lookup yields CDR1 SGHRS and CDR2 YFSETQ. The CDR3: CASSEDSLQETQYF. As DNA, the CDR3 is TGCGCCAGCAGCGAGGACAGCCTCCAAGAGACCCAGTACTTC.

This chain uses TRBV14 with TRBJ2-6; 8 nucleotides agree with TRBD2. J gave up 4 bases and V 2 bases, and 7 bases lay outside the gene matches. CDR1 and CDR2 (germline): SGHDN, FVKESK. This CDR3 has 17 residues. For the CDR3, the DNA is TGTGCCAGCAGCCAACGAGCGGGAGCGCCCGGGGCCAACGTCCTGACTTTC. This gives the protein CASSQRAGAPGANVLTF.

This chain uses TRBV28 with TRBJ2-7; D could derive from TRBD1 or TRBD2 (5 bases each). CDR3 length equals 14 residues. The germline V gene has CDR1 MDHEN and CDR2 SYDVKM. Trimming took 5 bases from V and 2 from J, leaving 13 bases between them. The CDR3 DNA follows: TGTGCCAGCAGTACCAGGGACGAGCCCTACGAGCAGTACTTC. It is translated as CASSTRDEPYEQYF.